Listed below are T cell receptor beta chains from one sample, sequenced in a study of blood T cell repertoires in COVID-19. Only in-frame clones appear in the TCRdb table, and some are missing; sequencing was by immunoSEQ multiplex PCR. This table has roughly 300,000 clones, approximately 85% appearing once. What was sequenced was peripheral blood. The receptors stem from a human donor in a cohort sampled during active COVID-19. Each CDR3 is given with its conserved first and last residue. The D gene is left open where the match is weak. The size field is filled for only some rows; it gives once, few, many or a size class.

j_call: TRBJ2-1
v_call: TRBV12-3/TRBV12-4
d_call: .
clone_size: .
cdr3_aa: CASSYPQGEQFF
cdr3_nt: TGTGCCAGCAGTTATCCCCAGGGTGAGCAGTTCTTC

j_call: TRBJ2-2
v_call: TRBV29-1
d_call: .
clone_size: .
cdr3_aa: CSVNRDTGELFF
cdr3_nt: TGCAGCGTTAACAGGGACACCGGGGAGCTGTTTTTT

j_call: TRBJ2-7
v_call: TRBV18
d_call: TRBD1
clone_size: .
cdr3_aa: CASSPPGTGSYEQYF
cdr3_nt: TGTGCCAGCTCACCCCCCGGGACAGGGTCCTACGAGCAGTACTTC

j_call: TRBJ2-4
v_call: TRBV19
d_call: TRBD1
clone_size: once
cdr3_aa: CATWDRNRPNIQYF
cdr3_nt: TGTGCCACCTGGGACAGGAACCGACCAAACATTCAGTACTTC

j_call: TRBJ1-5
v_call: TRBV2
d_call: .
clone_size: .
cdr3_aa: CASSGTGNGNQPQHF
cdr3_nt: TGTGCCAGCAGTGGCACAGGCAACGGCAATCAGCCCCAGCATTTT

j_call: TRBJ2-7
v_call: TRBV28
d_call: .
clone_size: .
cdr3_aa: CASSFWDTYSYEQYF
cdr3_nt: TGTGCCAGCAGTTTCTGGGACACCTACTCCTACGAGCAGTACTTC

j_call: TRBJ1-1
v_call: TRBV28
d_call: .
clone_size: .
cdr3_aa: CASSPWGHQNTEAFF
cdr3_nt: TGTGCCAGCAGCCCGTGGGGGCACCAGAACACTGAAGCTTTCTTT

j_call: TRBJ2-2
v_call: TRBV6-5
d_call: TRBD2
clone_size: .
cdr3_aa: CASSSSGFNTGELFF
cdr3_nt: TGTGCCAGCAGTTCTAGCGGGTTTAACACCGGGGAGCTGTTTTTT

j_call: TRBJ2-3
v_call: TRBV9
d_call: TRBD2
clone_size: .
cdr3_aa: CASSVGPSGRSSTQYF
cdr3_nt: TGTGCCAGCAGCGTAGGTCCTAGCGGGAGATCGAGTACGCAGTATTTT

j_call: TRBJ1-4
v_call: TRBV28
d_call: TRBD1
clone_size: .
cdr3_aa: CASRWTGGNEKLFF
cdr3_nt: TGTGCCAGCAGATGGACAGGGGGGAATGAAAAACTGTTTTTT

j_call: TRBJ2-1
v_call: TRBV19
d_call: TRBD2
clone_size: .
cdr3_aa: CASSIVPTSGRFKFF
cdr3_nt: TGTGCCAGTAGTATAGTCCCGACTAGCGGGAGGTTCAAGTTCTTC

j_call: TRBJ1-4
v_call: TRBV12-5
d_call: .
clone_size: few
cdr3_aa: CASGLVESGKLFF
cdr3_nt: TGTGCTAGTGGTTTGGTTGAGTCGGGGAAACTGTTTTTT

j_call: TRBJ2-5
v_call: TRBV12-3/TRBV12-4
d_call: .
clone_size: .
cdr3_aa: CASSFHGKETQYF
cdr3_nt: TGTGCCAGCAGTTTCCACGGGAAAGAGACCCAGTACTTC

j_call: TRBJ1-6
v_call: TRBV5-4
d_call: .
clone_size: .
cdr3_aa: CASSLGQWNSPLHF
cdr3_nt: TGTGCCAGCAGCTTAGGACAGTGGAATTCACCCCTCCACTTT

j_call: TRBJ2-3
v_call: TRBV30
d_call: .
clone_size: .
cdr3_aa: CAWSVSGSTDTQYF
cdr3_nt: TGTGCCTGGAGTGTCTCCGGGAGCACAGATACGCAGTATTTT